The 27 T cell receptor beta chains listed next were all sequenced from one sample in a study of T cell responses to AZD1222 COVID-19 vaccine. The assay was immunoSEQ multiplex PCR, and TCRdb's table has in-frame clones only and misses some. In the table there are 95,000 to 100,000 clones, roughly 90% of which are singletons. Source: peripheral blood, taken on day 0 of AZD1222 vaccination. The receptor set was obtained from an adult in good health.

V usage is TRBV6-5 and J usage is TRBJ2-5; 7 bases are shared with TRBD2. V lost 4 bases and J lost 1; bases outside the gene matches: 3. Germline CDR1 MNHEY, CDR2 SVGAGI. The CDR3 loop spans 14 amino acids. This CDR3 reads CASSSWTSQETQYF. CDR3 DNA sequence: TGTGCCAGCAGTTCCTGGACTAGCCAAGAGACCCAGTACTTC.

The chain has TRBV19 and TRBJ1-4; no reliable D call. Trimming cost V 3 bases and J 0 bases, with 11 bases left between them. Germline CDR1 is LNHDA and CDR2 is SQIVND (reference sequence). The CDR3 has 16 residues. The CDR3 spells CASSIRQLATNEKLFF. CDR3 nucleotide sequence: TGTGCCAGTAGTATTCGGCAGCTTGCAACTAATGAAAAACTGTTTTTT.

The chain uses TRBV29-1 and TRBJ1-1; 9 positions agree with TRBD1. CDR3 length: 13 residues. Germline CDR1 SQVTM, CDR2 ANQGSEA. V shed 7 bases, J shed 1 base, and the junction held 4 bases outside the gene matches. The CDR3 nucleotides are TGCAGCGGGAACAGGGGGCGGAACACTGAAGCTTTCTTT. This translates into CSGNRGRNTEAFF.

J is TRBJ2-7 and V is TRBV9; the match to TRBD1 covers 8 bases. This CDR3 has 17 residues. J lost 1 base, V lost 0 bases, and 9 bases had no gene match. Germline CDR1 is SGDLS and CDR2 is YYNGEE. CDR3 region: CASSVGQGAPPSYEQYF. The CDR3 region has the DNA TGTGCCAGCAGCGTAGGGCAGGGGGCACCCCCTTCCTACGAGCAGTACTTC. Variable domain in full (rest from reference TRBV9 and TRBJ2-7): DSGVTQTPKHLITATGQRVTLRCSPRSGDLSVYWYQQSLDQGLQFLIQYYNGEERAKGNILERFSAQQFPDLHSELNLSSLELGDSALYFCASSVGQGAPPSYEQYFGPGTRLTVT.

The CDR3 DNA sequence: TGTGCCAGCAGCGTTCTAGCGGGAGGCAGCACAGATACGCAGTATTTT. Its protein product is CASSVLAGGSTDTQYF. The chain couples TRBV7-9 to TRBJ2-3, with 11 bases lining up with TRBD2. This CDR3 comprises 16 residues. After removal of 5 bases from V and 0 bases from J, the junction contained 4 bases not matched to a gene. Per germline, CDR1 SEHNR and CDR2 FQNEAQ (reference sequence). Together with reference TRBV7-9 and TRBJ2-3, the CDR3 gives the full variable domain: DTGVSQNPRHKITKRGQNVTFRCDPISEHNRLYWYRQTLGQGPEFLTYFQNEAQLEKSRLLSDRFSAERPKGSFSTLEIQRTEQGDSAMYLCASSVLAGGSTDTQYFGPGTRLTVL.

This clone was seen once. This chain joins TRBV2 and TRBJ1-2; D unresolved. The V and J ends lost 8 bases and 5 bases respectively, with 15 bases between them. Germline lookup yields CDR1 SNHLY and CDR2 FYNNEI. The CDR3 loop spans 13 amino acids. The chain's CDR3 is CASWSLGLYGYTF. The CDR3 region has the DNA TGTGCCAGCTGGTCCCTGGGGTTATATGGCTACACCTTC.

The V gene is TRBV3-1 (or the pseudogene TRBV3-2), the J gene TRBJ1-1, with a tentative D call TRBD1 (5 bases). This CDR3 is built from 15 residues. Germline CDR1 is LGHDT and CDR2 is YNNKEL (reference sequence). V was shortened by 5 bases and J by 3 bases, with 16 bases between the two germline ends. The DNA for the CDR3 is TGTGCCAGCAGCTACTCTCGGAGAGGGGACACTGAAGCTTTCTTT. Its translation: CASSYSRRGDTEAFF.

The genes are TRBV12-3 or TRBV12-4 and TRBJ1-2, with no clear D. This CDR3 is built from 12 residues. The V end lost 2 bases, the J end lost 8 bases, and 9 bases lay between the germline ends. The CDR3 spells CASSLSGWGYTF. The CDR3 nucleotides are TGTGCCAGCAGTTTATCAGGATGGGGCTACACCTTC.

This clone has just one count. This chain joins TRBV28 and TRBJ2-3; 11 bases map to TRBD2. The CDR3 has 15 amino acids. With 3 bases clipped from V and 9 bases from J, the junction kept 8 bases outside the gene matches. Germline CDR1 and CDR2: MDHEN and SYDVKM. CDR3 sequence (DNA): TGTGCCAGCAGTTTGGTAGCGGGAGGGCGTTGGACGCAGTATTTT. This sequence encodes CASSLVAGGRWTQYF.

This clone has just one count. The chain carries TRBV28 and TRBJ2-5, with a possible D match to TRBD2 (6 bases). The CDR3 spans 15 residues. V was clipped by 7 bases and J by 0 bases, with 15 bases between them. Germline lookup yields CDR1 MDHEN and CDR2 SYDVKM. The CDR3 spells CASNTNSGYQETQYF. The CDR3, as DNA: TGTGCCAGCAACACAAACAGCGGGTACCAAGAGACCCAGTACTTC.

The CDR3 loop is CASSLSRTGWNEKLFF. As DNA, the CDR3 is TGCGCCAGCAGCCTATCTAGGACAGGGTGGAATGAAAAACTGTTTTTT. The chain employs TRBV4-3 and TRBJ1-4; TRBD1 matches 8 bases. Germline lookup yields CDR1 LGHNA and CDR2 YSLEER. V gave up 4 bases and J gave up 5 bases; unmatched junction bases: 9. The CDR3 covers 16 residues.

V gene TRBV28 combines with J gene TRBJ1-1, with D hard to call. This CDR3 has 14 amino acids. CDR1 and CDR2 (germline): MDHEN, SYDVKM. Trimming removed 2 bases at V and 4 bases at J, with 11 bases between. CDR3 sequence reads: CASSLIRPSTEAFF. The DNA of the CDR3 is TGTGCCAGCAGTTTAATCCGTCCGAGCACTGAAGCTTTCTTT.

The chain couples TRBV6-5 to TRBJ1-6; 8 bases agree with TRBD1. Germline V gene data show CDR1 as MNHEY and CDR2 as SVGAGI. This CDR3 has 16 residues. The V gene end was trimmed by 4 bases and the J gene end by 7 bases; junction bases not matched to a gene: 9. The CDR3: CASSFDIDRGNSPLHF. CDR3 DNA: TGTGCCAGCAGTTTCGACATCGACAGGGGAAATTCACCCCTCCACTTT.

V is TRBV27 and J is TRBJ2-7; no clear D gene. This CDR3 is built from 13 residues. Germline V gene sequence: CDR1 MNHEY, CDR2 SMNVEV (reference sequence). V shed 0 bases and J shed 3 bases, with 6 bases lying between them. The CDR3 DNA reads TGTGCCAGCAGTTTATCCAGATACTACGAGCAGTACTTC. Translating gives CASSLSRYYEQYF.

The sample holds one count of this clone. The rearrangement uses TRBV4-3 and TRBJ2-2, with a weak D call TRBD2 (5 bases). Trimming took off 0 bases at V and 2 bases at J, with 16 bases between the two ends. CDR3 length: 18 amino acids. Germline V CDR1 and CDR2: LGHNA, YSLEER. The DNA of the CDR3 is TGCGCCAGCAGCCAAGAAGAAGTCCAGCGGATAAACACCGGGGAGCTGTTTTTT. This translates into CASSQEEVQRINTGELFF.

This clone came up a few times. The chain carries TRBV21-1 and TRBJ2-2; TRBD1, the table's D call, was not compared with the DNA. TRBV21-1 is a listed pseudogene. This CDR3 has 13 residues. The CDR3 bases are TGTGCCAGCAGCAACAGGGACACCGGGGAGCTGTTTTTT. This translates into CASSNRDTGELFF.

The rearrangement uses TRBV18 and TRBJ1-2; no reliable D call. Trimming removed 3 bases from V and 3 bases from J, with 11 bases in between. The CDR3 is 14 residues long. CDR1 and CDR2 from the germline V gene are KGHSH and LQKENI. CDR3 in DNA: TGTGCCAGCTCACCGGAAAAAGCTGACTATGGCTACACCTTC. This codes for CASSPEKADYGYTF.

This clone was detected only once. This sequence joins TRBV5-1 and TRBJ2-1; D perhaps matches TRBD2 (6 bases). V was clipped by 2 bases and J by 4 bases, with 22 bases between them. The CDR3 is 18 residues long. CDR1 and CDR2 from the germline V gene are SGHRS and YFSETQ. The CDR3 protein is CASSLYRDSPGVYNEQFF. CDR3 DNA sequence: TGCGCCAGCAGCTTATATCGGGACTCCCCGGGGGTGTACAATGAGCAGTTCTTC.

The chain employs TRBV30 and TRBJ1-5; TRBD1 aligns across 7 bases. V dropped 3 bases and J dropped 0; count of bases not matched to a gene: 5. Germline V gene lookup returns CDR1 GTSNPN and CDR2 SVGIG (reference sequence). The CDR3 is made up of 15 amino acids. CDR3 nucleotide sequence: TGTGCCTGGAGGACAGGGTCCTATAGCAATCAGCCCCAGCATTTT. It translates to CAWRTGSYSNQPQHF.

In this sample, this clone turned up a few times. The chain combines TRBV9 with TRBJ2-7, with 7 bases identical to TRBD2. The CDR3 extends over 16 amino acids. Losses at the gene ends were 0 bases for V and 0 bases for J; bases not matched to a gene: 6. The germline CDR1 and CDR2 sequences are SGDLS and YYNGEE. CDR3 bases: TGTGCCAGCAGCGTAGGTTGGGGGGGAGACTCCTACGAGCAGTACTTC. Protein: CASSVGWGGDSYEQYF.

The chain has TRBV6-5 and TRBJ2-3; D unclear. Trimming removed 8 bases from V and 0 bases from J, with 3 bases in between. The length of the CDR3 is 11 residues. Germline loops: CDR1 MNHEY, CDR2 SVGAGI. CDR3 loop: CASGSTDTQYF. CDR3 bases: TGTGCCAGCGGAAGCACAGATACGCAGTATTTT.

V is TRBV11-2 and J is TRBJ2-7; D possibly matches TRBD1 or TRBD2 (5 bases each). Between the trimmed V and J ends, which lost 5 bases and 2 bases, there was a span of 13 bases. The CDR3 length is 14 residues. Germline loops: CDR1 SGHAT, CDR2 FQNNGV. The chain's CDR3 is CASSKTGRAYEQYF. The CDR3, as DNA: TGTGCCAGCAGCAAAACGGGACGCGCCTACGAGCAGTACTTC. The whole variable domain, filled in from reference TRBV11-2 and TRBJ2-7, reads EAGVAQSPRYKIIEKRQSVAFWCNPISGHATLYWYQQILGQGPKLLIQFQNNGVVDDSQLPKDRFSAERLKGVDSTLKIQPAKLEDSAVYLCASSKTGRAYEQYFGPGTRLTVT.

In DNA, the CDR3 is TGTGCCAGCAGTTCGCCGAGCCCCACGAACACCGGGGAGCTGTTTTTT. Its translation is CASSSPSPTNTGELFF. The rearrangement links TRBV27 to TRBJ2-2; D unresolved. From germline, CDR1 is MNHEY and CDR2 SMNVEV (reference sequence). The CDR3 runs 16 residues. V lost 4 bases and J 0 bases, leaving 12 bases between the germline ends.

The chain is built from TRBV7-2 and TRBJ2-7, with 8 bases that match TRBD1. The CDR3 has 13 amino acids. Germline V lookup: CDR1 SGHTA, CDR2 FQGNSA. V was pared by 4 bases and J by 5 bases, with 4 bases of the junction left unmatched. CDR3 bases: TGTGCCAGCAGCTCCCGGACAGGGAACGAGCAGTACTTC. As protein: CASSSRTGNEQYF.

This clone has a handful of counts. This sequence joins TRBV3-1 (or the pseudogene TRBV3-2) and TRBJ1-4; no clear D gene. This CDR3 region has 15 residues. Germline CDR1 reads LGHDT; CDR2 reads YNNKEL (reference sequence). V gave up 2 bases and J gave up 5 bases, with 12 bases separating them. The CDR3 nucleotides read TGTGCCAGCAGCCAAACGTTATCCCCGAATGAAAAACTGTTTTTT. It codes for CASSQTLSPNEKLFF.

This clone was counted only a few times. The V call is TRBV5-4, the J call TRBJ2-2; TRBD1 matches 9 bases. Germline V CDR1 and CDR2: SGHNT, YYREEE (reference sequence). Germline trimming cut 4 bases from V and 6 bases from J; bases unmatched to any gene: 7. This CDR3 has 15 amino acids. DNA of the CDR3: TGTGCCAGCAGCCCGGAAGGGACAGGGCCCGGGGAGCTGTTTTTT. This translates into CASSPEGTGPGELFF.

The sample holds a few counts of this clone. The chain joins TRBV19 to TRBJ2-3; 8 bases map to TRBD1. The germline CDR1 and CDR2 sequences are LNHDA and SQIVND (reference sequence). This CDR3 region has 16 residues. With V trimmed by 3 bases and J by 2 bases, 7 bases remained unmatched. In DNA, the CDR3 is TGTGCCAGTAGTATTCTTGGGGACAGGATCACAGATACGCAGTATTTT. It encodes CASSILGDRITDTQYF.